The T cell receptor (beta chain) described here comes from a study of blood T cell repertoires in COVID-19 (TCRdb year 2020). For context, the study as a whole: Collaborator samples came from the United States, Italy and Spain and covered acute and convalescent phases of COVID-19. Where available, HLA class I and class II types were taken from metadata supplied by the sample provider and were not determined by assay-based typing. Samples were obtained from the ongoing ImmuneRACE study (first 160 participants) and from 1,254 subjects provided by 6 global collaborators. Deeply sampled blood TCRbeta repertoires from subjects exposed to, actively infected with, or recovered from COVID-19 were included in the dataset. The material from the prospective study consisted of cDNA or gDNA derived from T cells, B-cell-depleted T cells, or PBMCs. A freely available public database, intended as a resource for researchers studying the immune response to SARS-CoV-2, is where the repertoires were released. A de-identified subject ID, COVID-19 status, age in years and sex were almost always included in the sample metadata.

Counted from cysteine to phenylalanine, this CDR3 has 15 amino acids. The DNA shown is the 45-base CDR3, in frame from base 1. V ends up 5 bases short and J 8 bases short, with an unmatched junction base count of 9. CDR1 MNHEY and CDR2 SMNVEV were looked up in the germline V gene (reference sequence). TCRbeta CDR3 regions were amplified from genomic DNA using the immunoSEQ Assay, a bias-controlled multiplex PCR. In the authors' own workflow: Within the assay, amplification of reference gene primers was used to estimate how many nucleated cells each sample contained. To quantify the absolute abundance of each unique TCRbeta CDR3 rearrangement, sequence reads were collapsed and filtered. For each sample, productive Simpson clonality was calculated as the square root of Simpson's diversity index over productive rearrangements. This immuneACCESS table, as held by TCRdb, lists in-frame sequences with V and J called but not all clones. Of the missing ones, under half trace to an unresolved V gene in checked studies; the others have no known cause. From that table come the V and J calls and clone size; the DNA was used to work out D and trimming. The sample includes a few hundred thousand clones, with roughly 84% observed a single time. The top ten clonotypes cover roughly 3% of the sample.

The full study reports these points: Clinical and demographic metadata were provided uncurated, with the amount varying by source and participant.

About this clone itself: Its cognate antigen has yet to be identified. Nothing much larger sits one base from this clone, and base qualities are not available.

Each collaborating institution followed its own protocols to collect whole blood in K2EDTA tubes. For TCRbeta analysis, collaborators shipped samples as frozen whole blood, isolated PBMCs, or DNA extracted from either of those sample types. The sequencing input was peripheral blood. The receptor's source is a young woman with acute or convalescent COVID-19. The chain is encoded by TRBV27 joined to TRBJ1-2, with TRBD1 matching 12 junction bases. This receptor carries the CDR3 CASSQPGQGARGYTF. DNA sequence: TGTGCCAGCAGTCAACCGGGACAGGGGGCACGGGGCTACACCTTC.